Each of the 5 T cell receptor beta chains below was sequenced from the same sample in a study of T cells expressing NK-cell markers. One entry per CDR3 protein, without DNA, is what TCRdb gives after re-calling the 5' RACE reads. The sample data list hundreds of thousands of distinct CDR3 sequences. Sequencing was carried out using blood T cells: a sorted CD56 or NKG2C T cell subset, CD4+ or CD8+ T cells, or bulk PBMC T cells (not recorded which). The receptors were gathered from a woman aged 18 to 69 in good health.

The gene calls are TRBV12-3 or TRBV12-4 and TRBJ2-3; TCRdb indicates TRBD1, and absent DNA this call remains unverified. This CDR3 region has 14 residues. This CDR3 is CASTNGQYTDTQYF.

The chain's CDR3 is CASKGPGFSNQPQHF. This chain joins TRBV2 and TRBJ1-5; TCRdb returns TRBD1, unconfirmable since there is no DNA. Germline values: CDR1 SNHLY, CDR2 FYNNEI. CDR3 length: 15 amino acids.

The rearrangement links TRBV30 to TRBJ1-2. This CDR3 has 13 amino acids. CDR1 GTSNPN and CDR2 SVGIG come from the germline V gene (reference sequence). This CDR3 is CAWSVADQTGYTF.

The genes are TRBV7-2 and TRBJ2-4; TCRdb indicates TRBD2, and absent DNA this call remains unverified. The germline V gene has CDR1 SGHTA and CDR2 FQGNSA. The CDR3 extends over 17 amino acids. This CDR3 is CASSLAGSGVAKNIQYF.

This chain joins TRBV6-5 and TRBJ2-3. This CDR3 has 16 amino acids. From germline, CDR1 is MNHEY and CDR2 SVGAGI. CDR3 protein: CASSYEVAVLTDTQYF.